Each of the 14 T cell receptor beta chains below was sequenced from the same sample in a study of blood T cell repertoires in COVID-19. Measured with immunoSEQ multiplex PCR; TCRdb has only the in-frame clones, and not every one. The data hold 90,000 or so clones, with about 88% observed a single time. The sample comprised peripheral blood. These receptor sequences come from a man aged 55 to 69 with acute or convalescent COVID-19.

This rearrangement joins TRBV10-3 to TRBJ1-5; D gene unclear. The CDR3 consists of 13 residues. Per germline, CDR1 ENHRY and CDR2 SYGVKD. V was clipped by 2 bases and J by 4 bases, with 6 bases between them. The CDR3 loop is CAISETENQPQHF. CDR3 bases: TGTGCCATCAGTGAGACAGAGAATCAGCCCCAGCATTTT.

This chain uses TRBV13 with TRBJ1-1, with a tentative D call TRBD1 (6 bases). In germline, CDR1 is PRHDT, CDR2 FYEKMQ (reference sequence). The CDR3 is 16 amino acids. The V gene lost 2 bases and the J gene lost 1 base, with 14 bases spanning the gap. CDR3 DNA: TGTGCCAGCAGCTTACGCACACAGGGTGGGAACACTGAAGCTTTCTTT. Protein: CASSLRTQGGNTEAFF.

The rearrangement links TRBV12-3 or TRBV12-4 to TRBJ1-5; D might be TRBD1 (6 bases). This CDR3 has 13 residues. V was shortened by 5 bases and J by 4 bases, with 9 bases between the two germline ends. CDR3 amino acids: CASSRQVNQPQHF. CDR3 nucleotides: TGTGCCAGCAGTCGACAGGTAAATCAGCCCCAGCATTTT.

This rearrangement joins TRBV19 to TRBJ1-2, with 9 bases aligning to TRBD1. The V and J ends lost 8 bases and 0 bases, in that order; junction bases with no gene match: 7. Germline V gives CDR1 LNHDA, CDR2 SQIVND (reference sequence). The CDR3 has 15 amino acids. For the CDR3, the DNA is TGTGCCAGTGTGGGACAGGGAAAATCTAACTATGGCTACACCTTC. It specifies CASVGQGKSNYGYTF.

The chain employs TRBV19 and TRBJ2-3; a weak D match, TRBD1 (5 bases). With 6 bases removed from V and 8 bases from J, the gap between germline ends came to 12 bases. Germline CDR1 reads LNHDA; CDR2 reads SQIVND (reference sequence). The CDR3 is made up of 12 amino acids. This chain's CDR3 is CASSPRQGTQYF. As DNA, the CDR3 is TGTGCCAGTAGCCCACGGCAGGGTACGCAGTATTTT.

The CDR3 loop reads CASSVSRGSVTDTQYF. DNA of the CDR3: TGTGCCAGCAGCGTTTCCAGGGGGTCGGTCACAGATACGCAGTATTTT. The chain recombines TRBV9 with TRBJ2-3, with 7 bases aligning to TRBD1. Germline-derived CDR1 and CDR2 are SGDLS and YYNGEE. Trimming at V came to 2 bases and at J to 2 bases, leaving 8 bases not matched to a gene. This CDR3 contains 16 residues. The variable domain in full, with the rest retrieved from reference TRBV9 and TRBJ2-3, is DSGVTQTPKHLITATGQRVTLRCSPRSGDLSVYWYQQSLDQGLQFLIQYYNGEERAKGNILERFSAQQFPDLHSELNLSSLELGDSALYFCASSVSRGSVTDTQYFGPGTRLTVL.

The V gene is TRBV15, the J gene TRBJ1-1; TRBD1 matches at 12 bases. With 5 bases clipped from V and 6 bases from J, the junction kept 4 bases outside the gene matches. The CDR3 has 14 residues. Germline V CDR1 and CDR2: LNHNV, YYDKDF (reference sequence). CDR3 coding DNA: TGTGCCACCAGCGGGGACAGGGGGCCGGCTGAAGCTTTCTTT. Translating it yields CATSGDRGPAEAFF.

This clone was seen more than once but under ten times. The chain links TRBV6-5 to TRBJ2-1; TRBD2 matches at 10 bases. The V gene's germline CDR1 is MNHEY and CDR2 SVGAGI. V lost 6 bases and J lost 15; bases outside the gene matches: 11. The CDR3 is made up of 13 amino acids. This chain's CDR3 is CASSQIAGGLGFF. For the CDR3, the DNA is TGTGCCAGCAGCCAAATAGCGGGAGGCTTGGGGTTCTTC.

The V gene is TRBV7-2, the J gene TRBJ1-4, with 9 bases lining up with TRBD1. CDR1 SGHTA and CDR2 FQGNSA come from the germline V gene. The J segment lost 10 bases and the V segment lost 4 bases, leaving 7 bases of the junction unmatched. This CDR3 is 14 amino acids long. Written as DNA, the CDR3 is TGTGCCAGCAGCTCTGGGACAGGGAGTGGAAAACTGTTTTTT. It is translated as CASSSGTGSGKLFF.

This clone was observed a single time. This chain joins TRBV20-1 and TRBJ1-4; 7 bases align to TRBD1. Losses at the gene ends were 3 bases for V and 8 bases for J; bases not matched to a gene: 12. Per the germline V gene, CDR1 is DFQATT and CDR2 is SNEGSKA (reference sequence). The CDR3 runs to 15 residues. The CDR3 sequence is CSASKQGTLEEKLFF. The CDR3 nucleotides read TGCAGTGCTAGTAAACAGGGGACCCTAGAGGAAAAACTGTTTTTT.

This chain uses TRBV28 with TRBJ2-2, with D unresolved. This CDR3 contains 12 residues. Trimming left V 6 bases short and J 3 bases short, with 5 bases between. Germline V gene sequence: CDR1 MDHEN, CDR2 SYDVKM. CDR3 region: CASSPYTGELFF. The CDR3 DNA follows: TGTGCCAGCAGCCCATACACCGGGGAGCTGTTTTTT.

V and J are TRBV5-5 and TRBJ2-5, with a weak D call TRBD1 (5 bases). This CDR3 has 14 amino acids. V was cut by 0 bases and J by 2 bases, with 8 bases left in between. From germline, CDR1 is SGHKS and CDR2 YYEKEE (reference sequence). CDR3: CASSLADRQETQYF. The CDR3 nucleotides are TGTGCCAGCAGCTTGGCCGACAGACAAGAGACCCAGTACTTC. The variable domain in full, with the rest retrieved from reference TRBV5-5 and TRBJ2-5, is DAGVTQSPTHLIKTRGQQVTLRCSPISGHKSVSWYQQVLGQGPQFIFQYYEKEERGRGNFPDRFSARQFPNYSSELNVNALLLGDSALYLCASSLADRQETQYFGPGTRLLVL.

The chain carries TRBV7-9 and TRBJ1-3; no definite D call. The germline gives CDR1 SEHNR, CDR2 FQNEAQ (reference sequence). Trimming shortened V by 6 bases and J by 0 bases, and 15 bases separated the two germline ends. The CDR3 totals 16 residues. In DNA form, the CDR3 reads TGTGCCAGCAGGTCCCGACCAGACAACTCTGGAAACACCATATATTTT. Its translation: CASRSRPDNSGNTIYF.

V is TRBV7-7 and J is TRBJ2-1; TRBD2 matches 13 bases. After removal of 5 bases from V and 0 bases from J, the junction contained 7 bases not matched to a gene. Germline values: CDR1 SSHAT, CDR2 FNYEAQ (reference sequence). CDR3 length equals 18 residues. The CDR3 bases are TGTGCCAGCAGCACGGGACTAGCGGGGCCCACCTCCTACAATGAGCAGTTCTTC. Its translation is CASSTGLAGPTSYNEQFF.